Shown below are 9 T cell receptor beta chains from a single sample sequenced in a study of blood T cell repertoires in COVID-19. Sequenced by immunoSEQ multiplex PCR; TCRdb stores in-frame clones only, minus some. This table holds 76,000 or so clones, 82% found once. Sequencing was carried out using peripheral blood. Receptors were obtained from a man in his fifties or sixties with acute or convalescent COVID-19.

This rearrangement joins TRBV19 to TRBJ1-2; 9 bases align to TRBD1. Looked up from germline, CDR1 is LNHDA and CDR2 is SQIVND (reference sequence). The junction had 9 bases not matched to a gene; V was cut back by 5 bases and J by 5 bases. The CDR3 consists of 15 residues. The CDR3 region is CASSVGQGPGYGYTF. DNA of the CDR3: TGTGCCAGTAGTGTGGGACAGGGCCCTGGGTATGGCTACACCTTC.

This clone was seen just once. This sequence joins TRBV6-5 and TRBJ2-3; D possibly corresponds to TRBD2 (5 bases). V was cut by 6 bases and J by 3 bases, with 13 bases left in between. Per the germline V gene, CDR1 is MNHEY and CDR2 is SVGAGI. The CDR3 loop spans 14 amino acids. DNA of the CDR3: TGTGCCAGCAGGGGAGAGGGCGGTACAGATACGCAGTATTTT. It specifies CASRGEGGTDTQYF.

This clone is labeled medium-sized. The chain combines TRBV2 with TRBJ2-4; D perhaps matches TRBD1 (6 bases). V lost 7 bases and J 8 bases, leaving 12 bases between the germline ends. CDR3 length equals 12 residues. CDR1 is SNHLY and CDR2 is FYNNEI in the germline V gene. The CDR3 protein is CASKGEWDIQYF. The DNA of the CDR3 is TGTGCCAGCAAGGGGGAGTGGGACATTCAGTACTTC.

CDR3 nucleotide sequence: TGCAGCGCGGTGCAGACAGCAGAGCAGTTCTTC. Translating gives CSAVQTAEQFF. This sequence joins TRBV29-1 and TRBJ2-1, with D possibly being TRBD1 (5 bases). This CDR3 contains 11 residues. V lost 7 bases and J 10 bases, leaving 14 bases between the germline ends. The germline V gene encodes CDR1 SQVTM and CDR2 ANQGSEA.

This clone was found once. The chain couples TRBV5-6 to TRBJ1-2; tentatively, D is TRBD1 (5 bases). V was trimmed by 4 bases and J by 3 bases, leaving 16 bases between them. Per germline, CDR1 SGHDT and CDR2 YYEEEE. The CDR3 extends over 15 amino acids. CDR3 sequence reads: CASSEQGIADYGYTF. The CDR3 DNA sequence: TGTGCCAGCAGCGAGCAGGGAATAGCTGACTATGGCTACACCTTC. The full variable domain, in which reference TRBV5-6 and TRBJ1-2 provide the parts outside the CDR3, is DAGVTQSPTHLIKTRGQQVTLRCSPKSGHDTVSWYQQALGQGPQFIFQYYEEEERQRGNFPDRFSGHQFPNYSSELNVNALLLGDSALYLCASSEQGIADYGYTFGSGTRLTVV.

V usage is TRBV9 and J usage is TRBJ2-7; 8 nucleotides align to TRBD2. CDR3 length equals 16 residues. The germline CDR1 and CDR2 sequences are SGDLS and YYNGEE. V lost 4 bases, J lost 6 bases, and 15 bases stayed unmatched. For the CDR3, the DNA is TGTGCCAGCAGCTCCAGCTCCGGGAGCGGGAGTGGCGAGCAGTACTTC. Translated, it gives CASSSSSGSGSGEQYF.

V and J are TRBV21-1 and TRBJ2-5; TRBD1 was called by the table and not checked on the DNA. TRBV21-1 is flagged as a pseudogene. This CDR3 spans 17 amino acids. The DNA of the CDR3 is TGTGCCAGCAGCATCAGGTTCGTCAGTAGGTACCAAGAGACCCAGTACTTC. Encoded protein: CASSIRFVSRYQETQYF.

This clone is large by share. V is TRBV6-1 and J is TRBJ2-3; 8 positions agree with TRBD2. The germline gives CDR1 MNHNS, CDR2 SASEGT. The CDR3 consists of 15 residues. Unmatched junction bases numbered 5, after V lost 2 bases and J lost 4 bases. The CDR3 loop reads CASSEMAGGPDTQYF. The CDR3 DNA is TGTGCCAGCAGTGAAATGGCGGGAGGCCCAGATACGCAGTATTTT.

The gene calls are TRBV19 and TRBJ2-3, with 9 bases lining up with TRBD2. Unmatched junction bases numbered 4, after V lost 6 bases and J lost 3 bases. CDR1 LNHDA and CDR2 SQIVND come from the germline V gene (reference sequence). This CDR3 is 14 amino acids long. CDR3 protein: CASRKLAGTDTQYF. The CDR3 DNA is TGTGCCAGTAGGAAGCTAGCGGGGACAGATACGCAGTATTTT.